This T cell receptor beta chain derives from a study of HIV-infected patients and healthy controls. Follow-up blood was drawn about 14 weeks, roughly three months, after antiretroviral therapy began. Whole blood was used without fractionation, so all unsorted peripheral T cells were included. RNA came from more than 2 ml of peripheral blood. Study observations and caveats: Untreated HIV+ repertoires had roughly threefold fewer distinct CDR3s and lower Shannon diversity than healthy controls.

Reverse transcription used around 540 ng RNA and constant-region primers for alpha and beta. Each of the alpha and beta chains got its own library through chain-specific third strand synthesis with indices. The library had 12-nucleotide molecular identifiers formed by two random hexamers joined together. TCRdb reprocessed the 5' RACE reads with MiXCR, giving one entry per CDR3 protein. Of more than 15,000 distinct CDR3 sequences in the sample, 8% to 10% are singletons; the top ten hold about 20%. The table lists this clonotype with many counts. The target antigen is unknown. V was pared by 5 bases and J by 2 bases, with 12 bases between. The CDR3 extends over 14 amino acids.

Sequencing used blood, obtained during antiretroviral therapy. V usage is TRBV12-3 or TRBV12-4 and J usage is TRBJ1-2; tentatively, D is TRBD1 (6 bases). This clonotype originated in an adult with HIV infection. The DNA of the CDR3 is TGTGCCAGCAGTCCCCAGGGGTCCAACTATGGCTACACCTTC. It specifies CASSPQGSNYGYTF.